This entry concerns a single T cell receptor beta chain. Its antigen remains unknown. Libraries were prepared by immunoSEQ multiplex PCR; TCRdb keeps only in-frame clonotypes and omits some of them. The sample holds some 150,000 clones, around 91% seen once. The data are from a study of T cell responses to AZD1222 COVID-19 vaccine. Study-wide points: Spike-wide vaccine-associated CD4 TCRs dominated at 160-218 and 743-854.

The CDR3 extends over 12 amino acids. The germline V gene has CDR1 LGHDT and CDR2 YNNKEL (reference sequence). V was pared by 3 bases and J by 8 bases, with 10 bases between. The sample in question was peripheral blood, obtained on day 0 of AZD1222 vaccination. This TCR derives from an adult in good health. This chain uses TRBV3-1 (or the pseudogene TRBV3-2) with TRBJ1-2; unclear D gene. The CDR3 spells CASSQVKWGYTF. CDR3 DNA: TGTGCCAGCAGCCAGGTCAAGTGGGGCTACACCTTC.